What follows describes a single T cell receptor beta chain. The clone's antigen remains unknown. Nothing much larger sits one base from this clone, and base qualities are not available. Blood samples were collected up to 4 times in the first month after transplant and then at least monthly when available. The data are from a study of graft-versus-host responses after intestinal transplantation (dated by TCRdb to about 2021). Concerning the study at large: The transplants that recipients received were multivisceral, liver-intestinal, or isolated intestinal. Every recipient was given anti-thymocyte globulin induction, then maintenance tacrolimus and steroids for about three years. Bulk TCR-beta CDR3 sequencing was used to track graft-versus-host and host-versus-graft alloreactive T cell clones in the graft, circulation and bone marrow after intestinal transplantation. Alloreactive clones were identified by sequencing pre-transplant mixed lymphocyte reaction products and comparing these products with unstimulated pre-transplant donor and recipient T cells. The cohort enrolled under 25 intestinal transplant recipients including one retransplant, and a few patients lacking pretransplant specimens were excluded. Donor T cell macrochimerism was defined as a peak of at least 4% donor T cells among recipient peripheral blood mononuclear cells. Rather than going through the commercial service, samples from three later patients were sequenced in-house on an Illumina MiSeq and processed with MiXCR. Points the paper makes about the study in general: Early after transplant, declines in HvG clones were associated with peak levels of circulating GvH clones. Conclusions were limited by the relatively low number and heterogeneity of intestinal transplant patients. High GvH to HvG T cell clonal ratios were observed in the allografts of patients with donor T cell macrochimerism. GvH clones were detected in recipient bone marrow, and some of these GvH clones were observed earlier in ileal mucosa or blood, consistent with an intestinal mucosal origin.

Taken from the germline V gene, the CDR1 and CDR2 loops are SGDLS and YYNGEE. V and J are truncated by 0 bases and 4 bases respectively, leaving an intervening sequence of 13 bases. There are 15 amino acids in the CDR3, from cysteine to phenylalanine inclusive. CDR3 DNA is the only sequence kept; it has 45 bases, read in frame from the first base. The method behind the library was the immunoSEQ multiplex PCR assay. Adaptive Biotechnologies carried out high-throughput TCR-beta CDR3 sequencing of genomic DNA for most patients. Under the source paper's analysis protocol: Adaptive's ImmunoSEQ software was the source of the TCR sequencing data for 15 to 20 patients, while three other patients were processed with MiXCR and VDJtools. CDR3 nucleotide sequences shared by donor and recipient were removed because the origin of these sequences could not be assigned. To count as alloreactive, a clone needed at least 2-fold expansion over unstimulated cells and a minimum CFSE-low frequency of 0.002% (template counts) or 0.001% (read counts). Mappable clones were those detected in sequenced pre-transplant spleen, lymph node, or MLR CFSE-low populations of the donor or recipient. The cumulative frequency of alloreactive clones was calculated as a percentage of all sequences, weighted by copy number. The table was pulled from immuneACCESS by TCRdb, which kept in-frame rearrangements only. Such tables lose some clones; where checked, under half of the loss comes from unresolved V genes, and the rest has no known cause. V and J calls and clone size come straight from that table; D and trimming were deduced from the DNA. This sample is represented by about 9,500 clones; roughly 90% of them were singletons. The ten largest clones capture approximately 9.9% of the sample.

This chain is built from TRBV9 and TRBJ2-5; the D segment might be TRBD1 or TRBD2, since each matches 6 bases. This TCR was sampled from a human patient who received an intestinal transplant, so some T cells may come from the graft donor. Sequencing used PBMCs, obtained about 250 days after intestinal transplant. The CDR3: CASSVGGAGLETQYF. The DNA is as follows: TGTGCCAGCAGCGTAGGGGGGGCAGGGCTAGAGACCCAGTACTTC.